This T cell receptor beta chain was captured in a study of OX40 agonist ivuxolimab in advanced cancers. The germline gives CDR1 SNHLY, CDR2 FYNNEI. The CDR3 extends over 15 amino acids. Trimming cost V 6 bases and J 3 bases; bases outside gene matches: 7. This table comes from immunoSEQ multiplex PCR, and its TCRdb copy is limited to in-frame clones, with some not included. The table has more than 25,000 clones, approximately 86% seen once. This receptor was obtained from an adult with an advanced solid tumor such as melanoma, head and neck, liver or kidney cancer. Specimen: CD4+ or CD8+ T cells sorted from blood, collected in a trial of the OX40 agonist ivuxolimab. V gene TRBV2 combines with J gene TRBJ2-3, with TRBD1 matching over 9 bases. This chain's CDR3 is CASRGTGTWTDTQYF. DNA of the CDR3: TGTGCCAGCAGAGGGACAGGGACGTGGACAGATACGCAGTATTTT.